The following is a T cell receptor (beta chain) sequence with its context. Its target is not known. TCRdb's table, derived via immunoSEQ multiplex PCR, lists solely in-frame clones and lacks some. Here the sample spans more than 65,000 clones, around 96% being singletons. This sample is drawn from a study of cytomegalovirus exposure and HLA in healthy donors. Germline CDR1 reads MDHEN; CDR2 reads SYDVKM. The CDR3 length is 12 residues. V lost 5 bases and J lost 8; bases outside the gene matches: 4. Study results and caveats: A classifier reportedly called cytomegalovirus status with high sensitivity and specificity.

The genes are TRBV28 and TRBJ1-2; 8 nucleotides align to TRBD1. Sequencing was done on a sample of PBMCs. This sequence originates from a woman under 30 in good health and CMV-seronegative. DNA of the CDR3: TGTGCCAGCAGTATGGGGGACAGGGGCTACACCTTC. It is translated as CASSMGDRGYTF.